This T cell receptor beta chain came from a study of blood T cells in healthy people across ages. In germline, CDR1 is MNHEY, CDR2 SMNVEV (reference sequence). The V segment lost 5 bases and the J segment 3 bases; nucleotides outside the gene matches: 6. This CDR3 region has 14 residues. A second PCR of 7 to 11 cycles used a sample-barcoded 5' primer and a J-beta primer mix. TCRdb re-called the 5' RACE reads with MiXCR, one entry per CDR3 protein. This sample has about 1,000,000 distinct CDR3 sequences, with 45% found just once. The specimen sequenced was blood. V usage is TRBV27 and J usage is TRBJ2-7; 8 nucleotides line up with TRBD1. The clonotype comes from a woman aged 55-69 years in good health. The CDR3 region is CASSRHGTGYEQYF. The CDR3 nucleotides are TGTGCCAGCAGTAGGCACGGGACAGGCTACGAGCAGTACTTC.